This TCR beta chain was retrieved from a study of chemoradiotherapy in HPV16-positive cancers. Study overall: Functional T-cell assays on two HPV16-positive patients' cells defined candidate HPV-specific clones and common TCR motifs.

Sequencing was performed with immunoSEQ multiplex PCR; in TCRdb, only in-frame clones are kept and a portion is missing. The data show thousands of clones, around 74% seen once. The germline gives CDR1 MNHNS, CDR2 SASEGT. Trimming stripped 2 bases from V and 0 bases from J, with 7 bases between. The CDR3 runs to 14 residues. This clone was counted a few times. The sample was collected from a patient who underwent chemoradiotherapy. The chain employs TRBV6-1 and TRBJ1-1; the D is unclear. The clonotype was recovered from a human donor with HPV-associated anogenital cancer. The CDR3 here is CASSERSLNTEAFF. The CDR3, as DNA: TGTGCCAGCAGTGAAAGGTCGTTGAACACTGAAGCTTTCTTT.